This T cell receptor beta chain was retrieved from a study of blood T cell repertoires in COVID-19. The CDR3 runs 14 residues. With 7 bases removed from V and 4 bases from J, the gap between germline ends came to 17 bases. Germline values: CDR1 MNHEY, CDR2 SVGAGI. The repertoire was sequenced with immunoSEQ multiplex PCR; TCRdb's copy has only in-frame clones and lacks some. The sample shows approximately 200,000 clones, roughly 87% of them seen only once. The chain uses TRBV6-5 and TRBJ2-7; D possibly corresponds to TRBD1 (6 bases). The source of this sequence is a man aged 35 to 55 with active or convalescent COVID-19. The sequenced sample was peripheral blood. The CDR3 bases are TGTGCCAGCACAACTCGGACAGCCGTTTACGAGCAGTACTTC. Translation: CASTTRTAVYEQYF.